The 7 T cell receptor beta chains below all came from one sample that was sequenced in a study of blood T cell repertoires in COVID-19. TCRdb's copy holds only in-frame clones and misses some; the assay was immunoSEQ multiplex PCR. This table has roughly 80,000 clones, 70% to 90% appearing once. What was sequenced was peripheral blood. The receptor source for this set is a woman over 75 with active or convalescent COVID-19.

This clone has a single count. The chain is built from TRBV19 and TRBJ2-5, with D perhaps matching TRBD2 (5 bases). V lost 6 bases, J lost 5 bases, and 13 bases lay in between. CDR1 is LNHDA and CDR2 is SQIVND in the germline V gene (reference sequence). The CDR3 extends over 13 amino acids. The CDR3 DNA follows: TGTGCCAGTAGGGACTTTTCGGGGGAGACCCAGTACTTC. Translated, it gives CASRDFSGETQYF.

In its sample, this clone was seen once. This chain uses TRBV2 with TRBJ1-2, with 9 bases aligning to TRBD1. V trimming: 5 bases; J trimming: 8 bases; junction bases outside the gene matches: 15. The CDR3 is made up of 16 amino acids. CDR1 is SNHLY, CDR2 FYNNEI, per germline. The CDR3 here is CASSLSPGQGLGGYTF. As DNA, the CDR3 is TGTGCCAGCAGTTTATCCCCGGGACAGGGATTGGGGGGCTACACCTTC.

The rearrangement uses TRBV21-1 and TRBJ1-5; the table's D gene call, TRBD1, was not cross checked with the DNA. TRBV21-1 is a pseudogene. The CDR3 consists of 17 residues. The CDR3 is CASSKAPGTGDNQPQHF. DNA for the CDR3: TGTGCCAGCAGCAAAGCGCCCGGGACAGGGGACAATCAGCCCCAGCATTTT.

The chain joins TRBV15 to TRBJ1-2, with a weak D call TRBD1 (5 bases). Per germline, CDR1 LNHNV and CDR2 YYDKDF (reference sequence). V lost 1 base and J 6 bases, leaving 12 bases between the germline ends. The CDR3 totals 14 residues. The CDR3 loop is CATSRGGTVNGYTF. The CDR3 DNA follows: TGTGCCACCAGCAGAGGCGGGACGGTGAATGGCTACACCTTC.

The chain is built from TRBV7-9 and TRBJ1-4, with 7 bases aligning to TRBD1. This CDR3 has 14 residues. Germline assignment: CDR1 SEHNR and CDR2 FQNEAQ (reference sequence). The ends lost 1 base at V and 7 bases at J; junction bases unmatched: 3. The DNA for the CDR3 is TGTGCCAGCAGCTTAGGGGGGACAGTTGAAAAACTGTTTTTT. This sequence encodes CASSLGGTVEKLFF.

V gene TRBV5-8 combines with J gene TRBJ1-5; no definite D call. This CDR3 has 9 amino acids. Germline V gene data show CDR1 as SGHTS and CDR2 as YDEGEE. V was cut by 4 bases and J by 16 bases, with 9 bases left in between. CDR3 DNA: TGTGCCAGCAGCATTCCTAACCATTTT. Translating it yields CASSIPNHF.

The genes are TRBV5-6 and TRBJ1-5, with D hard to call. Between the trimmed V and J ends, which lost 3 bases and 6 bases, there was a span of 13 bases. Germline V gene data show CDR1 as SGHDT and CDR2 as YYEEEE. The CDR3 is 14 residues long. The CDR3 reads CASSSLQSLQPQHF. The CDR3 coding sequence is TGTGCCAGCAGCTCCCTACAGTCTCTTCAGCCCCAGCATTTT.